This TCR beta chain was captured by sequencing in a study of control samples from healthy donors and cancer patients (dated by TCRdb to about 2020). The library was prepared using the immunoSEQ multiplex PCR assay. Here the immuneACCESS table is served through TCRdb, limited to in-frame sequences with V and J called. Missing clones are a known gap in these copies; in checked studies unresolved V genes cover under half, and the rest lacks a known reason. The sample has under 200,000 clones on record, nearly 96% of them singletons. Of the sample, 1% falls within the top ten clones. On this clone: Its binding antigen is unknown. Base qualities are not recorded, but no much larger clone differs from it by a single base.

From a lookup of the germline V gene, CDR1 and CDR2 are ENHRY and SYGVKD. Relative to germline, V is missing 7 bases and J is missing 3 bases, with 4 bases of the junction outside any gene match. From the cysteine up to the phenylalanine, the CDR3 has a length of 13 residues. The read is trimmed to its CDR3 DNA, 39 bases read in frame from base 1. The chain is encoded by TRBV10-3 joined to TRBJ2-7; 9 of the junction bases match TRBD2. The sample comprised blood. The sequence derives from a woman aged 25 to 45 in good health. The CDR3: CAITSSGSYEQYF. The nucleotides read TGTGCCATCACGAGTAGCGGGAGCTACGAGCAGTACTTC.